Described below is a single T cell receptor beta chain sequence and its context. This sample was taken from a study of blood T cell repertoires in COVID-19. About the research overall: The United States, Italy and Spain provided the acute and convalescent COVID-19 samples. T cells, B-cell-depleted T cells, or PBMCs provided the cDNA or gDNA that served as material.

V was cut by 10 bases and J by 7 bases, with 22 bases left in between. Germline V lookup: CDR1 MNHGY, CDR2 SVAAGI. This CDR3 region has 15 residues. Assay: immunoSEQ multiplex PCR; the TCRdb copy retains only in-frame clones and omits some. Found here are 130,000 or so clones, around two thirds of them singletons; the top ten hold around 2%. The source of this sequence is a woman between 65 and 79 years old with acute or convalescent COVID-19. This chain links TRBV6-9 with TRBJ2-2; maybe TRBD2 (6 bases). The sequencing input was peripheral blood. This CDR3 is CAIHLGVGGLGELFF. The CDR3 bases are TGTGCCATCCATCTAGGGGTGGGAGGTCTCGGGGAGCTGTTTTTT.